This T cell receptor beta chain originates from a study of cytomegalovirus exposure and HLA in healthy donors. In its sample, this clone was seen once. The antigen remains undetermined. Overall study findings and caveats: DRB1 showed the most TCR associations and HLA-C the fewest in a later analysis, as rates varied by HLA locus. The classifier reportedly diagnosed cytomegalovirus status with high sensitivity and specificity.

Although they were nominally healthy when sampled, donors likely had unrecorded immune exposures. Use of 60 Vbeta and 13 Jbeta primers characterized the PCR. In the original workflow: A later analysis counted around 74 million unique TCR beta chains, around 10 million shared. TCRdb's copy holds only in-frame clones and misses some; the assay was immunoSEQ multiplex PCR. The V and J calls and clone size come from that table; D and trimming were worked out from the DNA. The sample includes 250,000 to 300,000 clones, around 90% of them seen just once. V gave up 4 bases and J gave up 4 bases; unmatched junction bases: 5. This CDR3 is built from 16 residues. Germline assignment: CDR1 SGHDN and CDR2 FVKESK.

Input material: PBMCs. J is TRBJ2-1 and V is TRBV14; 12 bases align to TRBD2. The receptor was isolated from a girl aged 2 to 10 in good health and CMV-seronegative. CDR3 nucleotides: TGTGCCAGCAGCCGCCTAGCGGGGGGGCCGTACAATGAGCAGTTCTTC. It encodes CASSRLAGGPYNEQFF.